This TCR beta chain was identified during a study of T cell repertoires in cytomegalovirus infection. Turning to the study itself: Evidence of both CMV infection and a matching HLA type came from public TCR beta signatures.

In germline, CDR1 is LNHDA, CDR2 SQIVND (reference sequence). The CDR3 length is 13 residues. The V end was cut by 4 bases, the J end by 7 bases, with 10 bases between. A single record per CDR3 protein comes from TCRdb applying MiXCR to the reads. This table holds some 220,000 distinct CDR3 sequences, 10% to 15% found once. This clonotype was found many times. Its antigen is unknown. Points from the study as a whole: The ex vivo response was dominated by HLA-C-restricted CMV-specific TCR beta clonotypes.

Sequencing was carried out using PBMCs. V usage is TRBV19 and J usage is TRBJ2-2, with D perhaps assigned TRBD1 or TRBD2 (5 bases each). This clonotype originated in a human donor in good health (CMV status not recorded). Some clones in this sample may be carry-over from other donors' samples. Written as DNA, the CDR3 is TGTGCCAGTAGTAGGGGGAGCGGCGGGGAGCTGTTTTTT. Translation: CASSRGSGGELFF.